What follows are 2 T cell receptor beta chains derived from one specimen sequenced in a study of shared clonotypes between healthy human individuals. CD45RO-negative CD8 cells positively selected for CCR7 made up the naive population, which excluded terminally differentiated effector memory CD45RA+ cells. The assay was immunoSEQ multiplex PCR, and TCRdb's table has in-frame clones only and misses some. Altogether approximately 1.9 million clones are present, about 94% being singletons, with the ten largest covering roughly 1.7%. Sequenced: naive CD8+ T cells from PBMCs. The receptors originated from a man between 18 and 35 years old in good health. Some clones in this sample may be carry-over from other donors' samples.

This clone turned up a few times. The rearrangement uses TRBV4-1 and TRBJ1-1, with D hard to call. V was cut by 3 bases and J by 3 bases, with 5 bases left in between. CDR3 length equals 12 residues. Germline V gene lookup returns CDR1 MGHRA and CDR2 YSYEKL. CDR3 residues: CASSQDDTEAFF. CDR3 DNA: TGCGCCAGCAGCCAGGATGACACTGAAGCTTTCTTT.

J is TRBJ2-3 and V is TRBV27; TRBD1 matches 7 bases. CDR1 is MNHEY and CDR2 is SMNVEV in the germline V gene (reference sequence). The CDR3 is 14 amino acids. Trimming removed 4 bases from V and 4 bases from J; junction bases left unmatched: 5. The CDR3 protein is CASSSRDSSDTQYF. CDR3 nucleotides: TGTGCCAGCAGTTCGAGGGACAGTTCAGATACGCAGTATTTT.